This TCR beta chain originates from a study of graft-versus-host responses after intestinal transplantation. The wider study: Recipients were given multivisceral, liver-intestinal, or isolated intestinal transplants. Tacrolimus and steroids were given for 3 to 4 years to all recipients after anti-thymocyte globulin induction.

CDR1 is LGHNA, CDR2 YSLEER, per germline. The length of the CDR3 is 14 residues. V lost 0 bases to trimming and J lost 1 base, with 6 bases between them. Overall study findings and caveats: Individuals who had graft-donor T cell macrochimerism had allografts that showed high graft-versus-host to host-versus-graft clonal ratios. There were GvH clones found in recipient marrow, and some of them appeared first in ileum or blood.

Comments on this clone: Its antigen remains unknown.

TCRdb's table, derived via immunoSEQ multiplex PCR, lists solely in-frame clones and lacks some. The table lists roughly 93,000 clones, 85% to 95% of them singletons. The specimen comprised unstimulated CD8+ T cells sorted from spleen or lymph node cells, sampled before transplant. The sequence was obtained from a human donor who was the organ donor for an intestinal transplant. The V gene is TRBV4-3, the J gene TRBJ1-2, with D uncertain. The DNA for the CDR3 is TGCGCCAGCAGCCAAGATGAGATTAACTATGGCTACACCTTC. This sequence encodes CASSQDEINYGYTF.